This record covers a single T cell receptor beta chain. Repertoires were generated with immunoSEQ multiplex PCR, while TCRdb's copy carries only in-frame clones and drops some. Of approximately 92,000 clones in the sample, 80% were seen once. Described time point: baseline, week 1 (first vaccination visit). The treatment here: pre-vaccination baseline after standard-of-care therapy. The data were taken from a study of a mutant IDH1 vaccine in newly diagnosed glioma. Germline assignment: CDR1 GTSNPN and CDR2 SVGIG (reference sequence). The CDR3 is 14 amino acids. V was trimmed by 5 bases and J by 1 base, leaving 12 bases between them.

The V call is TRBV30, the J call TRBJ1-5; maybe TRBD1 (5 bases). The sample was PBMCs, taken from a glioma patient treated with radiotherapy, temozolomide or both. This TCR was sampled from a man aged 35-49 years with glioma. CDR3 sequence reads: CAWGRYRSNQPQHF. The CDR3 DNA is TGTGCCTGGGGCCGGTACAGGAGCAATCAGCCCCAGCATTTT.